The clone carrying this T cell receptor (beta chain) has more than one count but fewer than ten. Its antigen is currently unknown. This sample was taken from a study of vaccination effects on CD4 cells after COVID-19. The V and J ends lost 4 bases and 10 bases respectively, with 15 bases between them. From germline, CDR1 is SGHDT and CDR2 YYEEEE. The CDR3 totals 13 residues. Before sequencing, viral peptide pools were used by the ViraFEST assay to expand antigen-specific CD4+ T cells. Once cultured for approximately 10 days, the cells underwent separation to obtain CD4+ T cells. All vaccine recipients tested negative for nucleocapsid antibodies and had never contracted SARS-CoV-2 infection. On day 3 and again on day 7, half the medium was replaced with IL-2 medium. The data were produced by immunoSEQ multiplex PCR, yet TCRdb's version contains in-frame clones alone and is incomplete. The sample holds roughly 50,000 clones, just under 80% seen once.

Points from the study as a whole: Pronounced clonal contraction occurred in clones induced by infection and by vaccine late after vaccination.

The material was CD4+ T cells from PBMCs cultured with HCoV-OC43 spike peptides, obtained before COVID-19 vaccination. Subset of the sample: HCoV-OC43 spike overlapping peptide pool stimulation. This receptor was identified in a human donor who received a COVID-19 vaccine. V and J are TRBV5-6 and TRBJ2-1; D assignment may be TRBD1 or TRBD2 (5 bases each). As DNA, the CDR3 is TGTGCCAGCAGCCCGTCCCGGGGCCGCGAGCAGTTCTTC. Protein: CASSPSRGREQFF.